This T cell receptor beta chain was sequenced during a study of spatial heterogeneity in lung cancer. Study outcomes and limitations: Tumor mutation count correlated with how many alpha and beta TCRs expanded intratumorally.

TCRdb reprocessed the 5' RACE reads via MiXCR and lists one record per CDR3 protein. Here the sample spans 5,000 to 6,500 distinct CDR3 sequences, 7.8% being singletons. Germline V gene lookup returns CDR1 KGHSH and CDR2 LQKENI. Trimming took off 2 bases at V and 8 bases at J, with 13 bases between the two ends. This CDR3 contains 14 residues. Documented time point: sample taken at primary tumor resection. This clonotype is labeled medium-sized. Its antigen is as yet unknown. This TCR was recovered from a female donor with early-stage non-small cell lung cancer. The chain uses TRBV18 and TRBJ2-1, with a tentative D call TRBD1 (5 bases). The sample was lung tumor tissue, taken at surgery. The CDR3, as DNA: TGTGCCAGCTCACCAGGTGACAGTTACTATGAGCAGTTCTTC. It encodes CASSPGDSYYEQFF.